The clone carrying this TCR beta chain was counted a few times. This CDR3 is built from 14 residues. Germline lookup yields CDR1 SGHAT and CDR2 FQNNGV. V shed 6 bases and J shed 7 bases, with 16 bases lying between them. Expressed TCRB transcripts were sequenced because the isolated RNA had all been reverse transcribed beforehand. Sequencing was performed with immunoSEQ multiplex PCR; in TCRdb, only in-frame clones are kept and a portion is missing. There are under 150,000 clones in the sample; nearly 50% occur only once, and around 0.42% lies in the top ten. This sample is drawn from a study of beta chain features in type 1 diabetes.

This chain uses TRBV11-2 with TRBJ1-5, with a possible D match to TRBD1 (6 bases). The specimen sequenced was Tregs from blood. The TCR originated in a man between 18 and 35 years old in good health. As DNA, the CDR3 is TGTGCCAGCAGTTACGGGGGGGGCGGGCAGCCCCAGCATTTT. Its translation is CASSYGGGGQPQHF.